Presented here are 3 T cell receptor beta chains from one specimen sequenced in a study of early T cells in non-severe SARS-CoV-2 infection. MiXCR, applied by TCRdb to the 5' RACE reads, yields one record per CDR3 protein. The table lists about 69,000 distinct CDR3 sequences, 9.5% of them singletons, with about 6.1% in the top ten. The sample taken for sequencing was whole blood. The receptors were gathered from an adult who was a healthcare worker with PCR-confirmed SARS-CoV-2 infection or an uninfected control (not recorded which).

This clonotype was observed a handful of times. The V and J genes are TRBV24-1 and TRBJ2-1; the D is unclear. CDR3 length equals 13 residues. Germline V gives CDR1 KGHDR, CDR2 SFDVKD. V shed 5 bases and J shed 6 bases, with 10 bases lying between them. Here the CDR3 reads CATSGLLANEQFF. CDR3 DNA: TGTGCCACCAGTGGCCTACTGGCCAATGAGCAGTTCTTC.

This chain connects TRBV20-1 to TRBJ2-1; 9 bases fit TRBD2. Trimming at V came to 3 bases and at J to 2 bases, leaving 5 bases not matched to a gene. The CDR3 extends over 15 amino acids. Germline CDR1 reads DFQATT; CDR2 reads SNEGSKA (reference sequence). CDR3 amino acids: CSASDSGSPYNEQFF. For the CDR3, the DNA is TGCAGTGCTAGCGATAGCGGGAGCCCCTACAATGAGCAGTTCTTC.

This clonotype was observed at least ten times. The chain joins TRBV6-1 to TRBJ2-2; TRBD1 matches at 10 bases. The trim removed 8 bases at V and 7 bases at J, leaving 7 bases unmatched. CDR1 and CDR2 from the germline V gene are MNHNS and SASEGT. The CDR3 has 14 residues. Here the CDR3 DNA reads TGTGCCAGCGTTGGACAGGGGGAAGTCGGGGAGCTGTTTTTT. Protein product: CASVGQGEVGELFF.